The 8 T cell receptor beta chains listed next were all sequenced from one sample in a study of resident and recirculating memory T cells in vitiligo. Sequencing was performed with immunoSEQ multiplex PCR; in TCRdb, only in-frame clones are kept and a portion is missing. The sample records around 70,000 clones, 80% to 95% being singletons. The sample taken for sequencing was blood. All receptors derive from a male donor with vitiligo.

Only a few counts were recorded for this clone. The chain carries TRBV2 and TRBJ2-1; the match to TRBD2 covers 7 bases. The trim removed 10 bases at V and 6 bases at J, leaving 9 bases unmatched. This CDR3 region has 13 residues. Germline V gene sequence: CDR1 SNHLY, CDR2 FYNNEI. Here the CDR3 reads CAIPGGTINEQFF. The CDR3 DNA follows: TGTGCCATCCCCGGAGGGACTATCAATGAGCAGTTCTTC.

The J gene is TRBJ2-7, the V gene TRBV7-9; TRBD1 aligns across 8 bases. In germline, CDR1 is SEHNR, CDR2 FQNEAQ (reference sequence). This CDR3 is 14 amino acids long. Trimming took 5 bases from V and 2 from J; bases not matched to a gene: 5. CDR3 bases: TGTGCCAGCAGCGGACAGGGAAGTCCCTACGAGCAGTACTTC. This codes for CASSGQGSPYEQYF.

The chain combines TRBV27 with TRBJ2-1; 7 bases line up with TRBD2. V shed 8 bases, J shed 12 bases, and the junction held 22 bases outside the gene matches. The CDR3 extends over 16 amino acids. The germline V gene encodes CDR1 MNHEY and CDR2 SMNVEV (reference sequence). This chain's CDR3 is CASGQSGEGPTIRQFF. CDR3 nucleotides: TGTGCCAGCGGACAATCTGGGGAGGGCCCCACAATTAGGCAGTTCTTC.

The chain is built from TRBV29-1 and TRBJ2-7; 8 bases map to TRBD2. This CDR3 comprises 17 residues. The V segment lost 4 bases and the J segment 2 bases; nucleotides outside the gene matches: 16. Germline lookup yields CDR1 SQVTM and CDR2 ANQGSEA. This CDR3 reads CSVAILLLSGGTYEQYF. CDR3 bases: TGCAGCGTTGCCATACTTCTACTAAGCGGGGGAACCTACGAGCAGTACTTC.

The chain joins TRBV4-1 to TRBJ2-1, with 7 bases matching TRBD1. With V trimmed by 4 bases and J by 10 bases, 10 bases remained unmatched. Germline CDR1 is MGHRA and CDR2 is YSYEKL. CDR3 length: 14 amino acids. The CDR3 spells CASSRLPGQQEQFF. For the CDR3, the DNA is TGCGCCAGCAGCCGCCTACCGGGACAGCAAGAGCAGTTCTTC.

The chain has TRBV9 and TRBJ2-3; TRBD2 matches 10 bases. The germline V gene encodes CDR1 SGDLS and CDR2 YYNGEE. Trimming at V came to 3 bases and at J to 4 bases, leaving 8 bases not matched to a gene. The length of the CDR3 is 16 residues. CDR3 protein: CASSATGTSVPDTQYF. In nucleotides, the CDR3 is TGTGCCAGCAGCGCCACCGGGACTAGCGTACCAGATACGCAGTATTTT.

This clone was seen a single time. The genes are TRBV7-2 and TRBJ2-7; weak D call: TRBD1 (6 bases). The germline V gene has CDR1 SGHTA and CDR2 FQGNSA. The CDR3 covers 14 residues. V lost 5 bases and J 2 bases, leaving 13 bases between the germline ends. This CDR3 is CASSGAGATYEQYF. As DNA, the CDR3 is TGTGCCAGCAGCGGGGCAGGGGCGACCTACGAGCAGTACTTC.

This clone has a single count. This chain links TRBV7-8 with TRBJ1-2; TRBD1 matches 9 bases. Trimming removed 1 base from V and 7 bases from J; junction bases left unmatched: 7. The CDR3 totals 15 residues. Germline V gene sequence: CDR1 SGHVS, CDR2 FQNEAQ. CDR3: CASSLESGTGFGYTF. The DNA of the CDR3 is TGTGCCAGCAGCTTAGAGTCCGGGACAGGGTTTGGCTACACCTTC.